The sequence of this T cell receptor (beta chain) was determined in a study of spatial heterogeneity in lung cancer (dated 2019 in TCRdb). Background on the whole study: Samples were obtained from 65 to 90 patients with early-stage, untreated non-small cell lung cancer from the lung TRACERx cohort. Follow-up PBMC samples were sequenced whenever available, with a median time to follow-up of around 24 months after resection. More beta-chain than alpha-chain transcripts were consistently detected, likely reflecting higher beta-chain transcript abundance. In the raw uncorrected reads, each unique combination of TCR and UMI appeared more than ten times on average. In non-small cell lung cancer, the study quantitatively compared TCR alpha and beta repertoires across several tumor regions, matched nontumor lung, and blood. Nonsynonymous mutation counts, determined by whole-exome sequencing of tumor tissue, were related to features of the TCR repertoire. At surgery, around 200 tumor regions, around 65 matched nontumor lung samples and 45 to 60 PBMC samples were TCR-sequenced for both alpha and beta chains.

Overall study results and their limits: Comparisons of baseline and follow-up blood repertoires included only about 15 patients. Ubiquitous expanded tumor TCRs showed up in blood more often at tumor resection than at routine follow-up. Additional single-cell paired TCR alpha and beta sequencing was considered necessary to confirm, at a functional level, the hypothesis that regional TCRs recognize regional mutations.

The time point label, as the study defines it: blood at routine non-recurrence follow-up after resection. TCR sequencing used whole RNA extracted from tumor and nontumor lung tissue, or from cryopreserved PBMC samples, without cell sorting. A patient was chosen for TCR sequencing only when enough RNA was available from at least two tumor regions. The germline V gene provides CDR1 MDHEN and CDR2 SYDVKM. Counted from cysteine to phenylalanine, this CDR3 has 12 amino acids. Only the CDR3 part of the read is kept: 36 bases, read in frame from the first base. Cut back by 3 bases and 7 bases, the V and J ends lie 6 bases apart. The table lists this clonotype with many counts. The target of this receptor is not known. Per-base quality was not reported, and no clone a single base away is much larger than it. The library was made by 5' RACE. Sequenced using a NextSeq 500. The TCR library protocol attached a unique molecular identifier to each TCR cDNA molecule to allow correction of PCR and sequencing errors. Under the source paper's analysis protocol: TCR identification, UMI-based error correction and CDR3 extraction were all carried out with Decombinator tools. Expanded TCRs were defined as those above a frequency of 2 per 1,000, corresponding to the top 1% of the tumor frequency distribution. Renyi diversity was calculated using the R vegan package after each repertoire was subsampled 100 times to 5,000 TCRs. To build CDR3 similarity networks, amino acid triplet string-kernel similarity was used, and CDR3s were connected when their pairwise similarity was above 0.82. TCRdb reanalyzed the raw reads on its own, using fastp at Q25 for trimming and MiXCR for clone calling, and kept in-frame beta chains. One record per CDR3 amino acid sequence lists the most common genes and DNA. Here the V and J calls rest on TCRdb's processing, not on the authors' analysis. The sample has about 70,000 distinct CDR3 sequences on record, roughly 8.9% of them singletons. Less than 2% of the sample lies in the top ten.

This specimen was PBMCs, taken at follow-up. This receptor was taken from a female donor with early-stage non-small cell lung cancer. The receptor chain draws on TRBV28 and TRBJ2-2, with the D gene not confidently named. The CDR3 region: CASSFHSGELFF. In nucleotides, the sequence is TGTGCCAGCAGTTTCCATAGCGGGGAGCTGTTTTTT.